The 16 T cell receptor beta chains below come from one sample, sequenced in a study of molecular identifiers for immune sequencing clone quantification. TCRdb reprocessed the PCR reads via MiXCR and lists one record per CDR3 protein. The sample gives under 600,000 distinct CDR3 sequences, roughly a fifth of which show up once; 0.7% to 0.95% is in the top ten. Source material: naive CD8+ T cells from blood, with Jurkat cell RNA spiked in. Documented subset: FACS-sorted CD8+CD4-CCR7+CD45RA+ naive T cells. These receptors came from a human donor in good health. Some libraries in this study had Jurkat cell RNA spiked in.

This clonotype came up many times. The CDR3 sequence: CASSFPDQETQYF. For the CDR3, the DNA is TGTGCCAGCAGCTTTCCGGATCAAGAGACCCAGTACTTC. The genes are TRBV7-9 and TRBJ2-5; D is uncertain. Germline-derived CDR1 and CDR2 are SEHNR and FQNEAQ (reference sequence). The V gene lost 3 bases and the J gene lost 2 bases, with 7 bases spanning the gap. The CDR3 covers 13 residues.

Many counts were recorded for this clonotype. V is TRBV9 and J is TRBJ2-5; D perhaps matches TRBD2 (5 bases). Trimming removed 5 bases at V and 5 bases at J, with 10 bases between. This CDR3 region has 12 residues. Per germline, CDR1 SGDLS and CDR2 YYNGEE. CDR3 nucleotides: TGTGCCAGCAGTCCAACGGGGGAGACCCAGTACTTC. The encoded protein is CASSPTGETQYF.

This clonotype appeared many times. This chain joins TRBV5-1 and TRBJ2-7; D is possibly TRBD1 or TRBD2 (5 bases each). Trimming removed 0 bases from V and 2 bases from J, with 9 bases in between. CDR1 and CDR2 from the germline V gene are SGHRS and YFSETQ. CDR3 length equals 14 residues. Written as DNA, the CDR3 is TGCGCCAGCAGCTTGGATCCGGGACCCTACGAGCAGTACTTC. Residues: CASSLDPGPYEQYF.

The rearrangement uses TRBV19 and TRBJ2-2; tentatively, D is TRBD2 (5 bases). With 3 bases removed from V and 6 bases from J, the gap between germline ends came to 5 bases. This CDR3 contains 12 residues. Looked up from germline, CDR1 is LNHDA and CDR2 is SQIVND (reference sequence). The CDR3 is CASSMRAGELFF. CDR3 sequence (DNA): TGTGCCAGTAGTATGAGGGCCGGGGAGCTGTTTTTT.

The table lists this clonotype with a few counts. The rearrangement joins TRBV4-2 to TRBJ2-7; 12 bases line up with TRBD2. This CDR3 spans 15 amino acids. Germline V gene lookup returns CDR1 LGHNA and CDR2 YNFKEQ. The V and J ends lost 4 bases and 5 bases, in that order; junction bases with no gene match: 6. CDR3 region: CASSPRLAGDHEQYF. As DNA, the CDR3 is TGTGCCAGCAGCCCCCGACTAGCGGGAGACCACGAGCAGTACTTC.

This clonotype was counted ten times or more. The J gene is TRBJ2-7, the V gene TRBV7-2; 7 bases align to TRBD1. The CDR3 extends over 15 amino acids. From germline, CDR1 is SGHTA and CDR2 FQGNSA. With V trimmed by 5 bases and J by 2 bases, 9 bases remained unmatched. CDR3 region: CASSNIWDRTYEQYF. The CDR3, as DNA: TGTGCCAGCAGCAACATCTGGGACAGAACCTACGAGCAGTACTTC.

Note on this clonotype: With a much larger clone just one base away, this may be a read error. This chain uses TRBV5-1 with TRBJ2-7; D not certain. The CDR3 runs to 13 residues. In germline, CDR1 is SGHRS, CDR2 YFSETQ. Trimming took 0 bases from V and 9 from J, leaving 13 bases between them. CDR3 loop: CASSLAPGDVQYF. The CDR3 DNA reads as TGCGCCAGCAGCTTGGCTCCAGGAGACGTGCAGTACTTC.

Concerning this clonotype itself: A junction boundary mismatches the germline segment, possibly from a read error. V usage is TRBV7-2 and J usage is TRBJ2-7; unclear D gene. The CDR3 is 12 amino acids. CDR1 is SGHTA and CDR2 is FQGNSA in the germline V gene. CDR3 residues: CASSLISSEQYF. DNA for the CDR3: TGTGCCAGCAGCTTAATCTCCTCCGAGCAGTACTTC.

The table lists this clonotype with many counts. The genes are TRBV14 and TRBJ1-2, with TRBD1 matching over 7 bases. After removal of 4 bases from V and 8 bases from J, the junction contained 7 bases not matched to a gene. The CDR3 covers 13 residues. Germline loops: CDR1 SGHDN, CDR2 FVKESK. CDR3 region: CASSPTGFYGYTF. In DNA form, the CDR3 reads TGTGCCAGCAGCCCGACAGGGTTTTACGGCTACACCTTC.

With regard to this clonotype: A much larger clone lies a single base off, so this may be a read error. This chain links TRBV6-1 with TRBJ2-5; 8 nucleotides agree with TRBD1. V was pared by 8 bases and J by 5 bases, with 13 bases of the junction left unmatched. CDR3 length: 15 amino acids. Germline V lookup: CDR1 MNHNS, CDR2 SASEGT. CDR3 protein: CASGIDTGGPETQYF. CDR3 coding DNA: TGTGCCAGCGGGATCGATACAGGGGGACCGGAGACCCAGTACTTC.

Note on this clonotype: A much more abundant neighbour one base away suggests this may be a read error. V usage is TRBV24-1 and J usage is TRBJ2-2; 10 bases are shared with TRBD2. Per germline, CDR1 KGHDR and CDR2 SFDVKD. The CDR3 spans 15 residues. With V trimmed by 9 bases and J by 7 bases, 10 bases remained unmatched. The CDR3: CATGPSGGGSGELFF. CDR3 DNA sequence: TGTGCCACCGGGCCTAGCGGGGGTGGAAGCGGGGAGCTGTTTTTT.

Regarding this clonotype: This likely comes from a read error, as the CDR3 has no conserved phenylalanine or tryptophan at its end. This chain joins TRBV20-1 and TRBJ2-1, with unresolved D. The CDR3 is 13 amino acids. Germline V gene data show CDR1 as DFQATT and CDR2 as SNEGSKA (reference sequence). Trimming cost V 1 base and J 4 bases, with 8 bases left between them. The CDR3 loop is CSARGDRYNEQFS. The CDR3, as DNA: TGCAGTGCTAGAGGTGACCGATACAATGAGCAGTTCTCC.

The chain combines TRBV27 with TRBJ2-3; 9 bases match TRBD2. The trim removed 5 bases at V and 0 bases at J, leaving 6 bases unmatched. This CDR3 has 16 residues. CDR1 MNHEY and CDR2 SMNVEV come from the germline V gene (reference sequence). The CDR3 nucleotides read TGTGCCAGCAGTACCATAGCGGGGGTAAGCACAGATACGCAGTATTTT. Protein: CASSTIAGVSTDTQYF.

This clonotype was detected only a few times. This chain uses TRBV20-1 with TRBJ2-3; no reliable D call. CDR3 length: 12 amino acids. Germline lookup yields CDR1 DFQATT and CDR2 SNEGSKA (reference sequence). V shed 4 bases and J shed 5 bases, with 10 bases lying between them. CDR3 protein: CSANDVGDTQYF. The CDR3 DNA follows: TGCAGTGCTAACGATGTCGGAGATACGCAGTATTTT.

This rearrangement joins TRBV12-3 or TRBV12-4 to TRBJ1-5; TRBD1 is a possible D gene (6 bases). The CDR3 runs to 15 residues. V lost 5 bases, J lost 0 bases, and 11 bases lay in between. CDR3 in amino acids: CASSRGAFSNQPQHF. The CDR3 DNA reads TGTGCCAGCAGTAGGGGGGCATTTAGCAATCAGCCCCAGCATTTT.

This clonotype was observed a few times. The chain carries TRBV18 and TRBJ1-1, with TRBD1 matching 8 bases. Germline CDR1 is KGHSH and CDR2 is LQKENI. V was pared by 3 bases and J by 7 bases, with 4 bases of the junction left unmatched. There are 13 residues in the CDR3. The CDR3 DNA reads TGTGCCAGCTCACCGGCAGGGGGCGTTGAAGCTTTCTTT. Its translation: CASSPAGGVEAFF.